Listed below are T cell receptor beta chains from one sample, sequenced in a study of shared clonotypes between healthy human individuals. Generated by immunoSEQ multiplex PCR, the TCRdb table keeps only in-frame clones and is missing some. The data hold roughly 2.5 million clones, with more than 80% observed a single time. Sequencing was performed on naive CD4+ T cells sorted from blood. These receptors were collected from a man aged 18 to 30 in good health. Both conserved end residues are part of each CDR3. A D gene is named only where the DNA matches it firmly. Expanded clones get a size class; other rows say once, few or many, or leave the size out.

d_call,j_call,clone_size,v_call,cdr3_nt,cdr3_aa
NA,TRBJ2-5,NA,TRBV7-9,TGTGCCAGCAGCTTAGACTTGGCCAATCGGGGAGAGACCCAGTACTTC,CASSLDLANRGETQYF
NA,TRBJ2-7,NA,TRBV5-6,TGTGCCAGCAGCTTTGGGCGGAACTCCTACGAGCAGTACTTC,CASSFGRNSYEQYF
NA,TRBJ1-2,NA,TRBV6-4,TGTGCCAGTCGGGACGGGCAGGGATTTGGCTACACCTTC,CASRDGQGFGYTF
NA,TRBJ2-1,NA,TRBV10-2,TGCGCCAGCAGTGCGTGGGAGCGGAGAAACAATGAGCAGTTCTTC,CASSAWERRNNEQFF
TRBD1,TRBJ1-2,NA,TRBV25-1,TGTGCCAGCAGTGAGGCAGGGGGCGCGGGAGGCTACACCTTC,CASSEAGGAGGYTF
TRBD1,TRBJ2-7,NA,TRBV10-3,TGTGCCATCAGCCCGACAGGGGGGGCCTCCTACGAGCAGTACTTC,CAISPTGGASYEQYF
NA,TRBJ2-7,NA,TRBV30,TGTGCCTGGAGTGTCTACGTTGAGCAGTACTTC,CAWSVYVEQYF
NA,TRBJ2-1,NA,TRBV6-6,TGTGCCAGCAGTTCTAGCCCCCTCTACAATGAGCAGTTCTTC,CASSSSPLYNEQFF
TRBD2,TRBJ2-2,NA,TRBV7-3,TGTGCCAGCAGCTTAGAAAGCGGGGGCACCGGGGAGCTGTTTTTT,CASSLESGGTGELFF
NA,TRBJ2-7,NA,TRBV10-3,TGTGCCATCAGTGATCTTGATGAGCAGTACTTC,CAISDLDEQYF
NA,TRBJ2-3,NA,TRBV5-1,TGCGCCAGCAGCATGAACACAGATACGCAGTATTTT,CASSMNTDTQYF
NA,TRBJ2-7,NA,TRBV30,TGTGCCTGGGGACAGAGTTCCTACGAGCAGTACTTC,CAWGQSSYEQYF
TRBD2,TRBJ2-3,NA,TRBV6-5,TGTGCCAGCAGTTCCGGACTAGCGACGGTAGATACGCAGTATTTT,CASSSGLATVDTQYF
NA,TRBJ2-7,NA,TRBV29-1,TGCAGCGTCGGGACACCCCGCTCCTACGAGCAGTACTTC,CSVGTPRSYEQYF
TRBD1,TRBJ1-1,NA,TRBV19,TGTGCCAGTAGTAGACAGGGGGCTTATAAGGCTGAAGCTTTCTTT,CASSRQGAYKAEAFF
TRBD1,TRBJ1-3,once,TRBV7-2,TGTGCCAGCAGCTTGGGGACAGGGGTGAACACCATATATTTT,CASSLGTGVNTIYF
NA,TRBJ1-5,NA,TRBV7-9,TGTGCCAGCAGCTTAGCGGGGGTAAATCAGCCCCAGCATTTT,CASSLAGVNQPQHF
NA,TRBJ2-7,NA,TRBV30,TGTGCCTGGAGCGTCCAGGGAGGTGGGTACGAGCAGTACTTC,CAWSVQGGGYEQYF
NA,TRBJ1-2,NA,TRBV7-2,TGTGCCAGCAGCCAGACAGGCCCCTATGGCTACACCTTC,CASSQTGPYGYTF
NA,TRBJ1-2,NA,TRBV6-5,TGTGCCAGCAGTTACTCGCAGGTCGGTAACTATGGCTACACCTTC,CASSYSQVGNYGYTF
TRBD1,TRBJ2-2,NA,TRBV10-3,TGTGCCATCACGGCCGGGGACAGCCCCACCGGGGAGCTGTTTTTT,CAITAGDSPTGELFF
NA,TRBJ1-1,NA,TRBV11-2,TGTGCCAGCAGCTTAGGGGTCGCTGAAGCTTTCTTT,CASSLGVAEAFF
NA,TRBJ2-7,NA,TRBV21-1,TGTGCCAGCAGCAAAGAGGGCGGAGGTCACGAGCAGTACTTC,CASSKEGGGHEQYF
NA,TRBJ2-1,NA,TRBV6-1,TGTGCCAGCAGTCTCCCGTCTAATCGGGCCGATGAGCAGTTCTTC,CASSLPSNRADEQFF
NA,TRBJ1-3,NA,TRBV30,TGTGCCTGGAGTTCCGGTGAGGCTGGAAACACCATATATTTT,CAWSSGEAGNTIYF
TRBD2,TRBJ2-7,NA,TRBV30,TGTGCCTGGAGTCCTAGGGGAGGGAAATACGAGCAGTACTTC,CAWSPRGGKYEQYF
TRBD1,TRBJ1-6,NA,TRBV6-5,TGTGCCAGCAGTTCCCCCGGGACAGGGGAAAGGTCACCCCTCCACTTT,CASSSPGTGERSPLHF
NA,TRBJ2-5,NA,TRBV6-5,TGTGCCAGCAGTTTCCTCACGGGGTCGGAGACCCAGTACTTC,CASSFLTGSETQYF
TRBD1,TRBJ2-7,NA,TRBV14,TGTGCCAGCAGCCCAGGACAGGGGTATAGCTACGAGCAGTACTTC,CASSPGQGYSYEQYF